The TCR beta chain described here comes from a study of blood T cell repertoires in COVID-19. Turning to the study itself: There were acute and convalescent COVID-19 samples, and they came from the United States, Italy and Spain.

The study assigned cohorts using participant-reported clinical history. Up to 2 weeks before entering the study, exposed participants had met a COVID-19 case. Original data processing: By means of reference gene primer amplification, nucleated cell counts were estimated. Some clones are missing from TCRdb's copy, which holds only in-frame ones; the method was immunoSEQ multiplex PCR. V and J calls and clone size are as listed in that table; D and trimming were resolved from the DNA. The data contain under 300,000 clones, 70% to 90% of them singletons. Germline V gene data show CDR1 as SEHNR and CDR2 as FQNEAQ (reference sequence). The CDR3 is 11 amino acids. The ends were cut back, 4 bases at V and 8 bases at J, with 8 bases in the middle.

The sequenced sample consisted of PBMCs or T cells enriched from blood (not recorded which). This sequence was found in a woman between 50 and 59 years old who had been exposed to COVID-19. V is TRBV7-9 and J is TRBJ1-2, with D hard to call. For the CDR3, the DNA is TGTGCCAGCAGCTCGTCCCGGGGCTACACCTTC. This codes for CASSSSRGYTF.